This T cell receptor beta chain was retrieved from a study of control samples from healthy donors and cancer patients. The repertoire was sequenced with immunoSEQ multiplex PCR; TCRdb's copy has only in-frame clones and lacks some. The top ten clones hold around 13% of a sample with about 160,000 clones, about 94% of them seen once. CDR3 length: 15 amino acids. CDR1 and CDR2 (germline): MGHRA, YSYEKL. Trimming took off 1 base at V and 10 bases at J, with 19 bases between the two ends. V gene TRBV4-1 combines with J gene TRBJ1-1; perhaps TRBD1 as D (6 bases). The sample comprised PBMCs. The clonotype was recovered from a man aged 60-69 years with colorectal cancer. CDR3: CASSQVADSRNRAFF. The CDR3, as DNA: TGCGCCAGCAGCCAAGTGGCGGACAGCAGGAACCGAGCTTTCTTT.